This T cell receptor (beta chain) stems from a study of T cell responses to AZD1222 COVID-19 vaccine. General study results and limits: Only a handful of people who got AZD1222 tested seropositive at baseline. With dominance at 160-218 and 743-854, vaccine-associated CD4 TCRs spanned spike. Donors skewed white British and female; clonal diversity was possibly underestimated.

Trimming left V 0 bases short and J 3 bases short, with 13 bases between. CDR3 length: 15 residues. In germline, CDR1 is SGHRS, CDR2 YFSETQ. TCRdb's copy holds only in-frame clones and misses some; the assay was immunoSEQ multiplex PCR. The repertoire has 98,000 or so clones, around nine tenths of them found once; the top ten carry about 15%. In regard to this clone: Its antigen is unknown.

This sequence was found in an adult who received the AZD1222 COVID-19 vaccine. The rearrangement joins TRBV5-1 to TRBJ2-7; weak D call: TRBD1 (5 bases). This specimen was peripheral blood, taken 28 days after the second AZD1222 dose. In DNA, the CDR3 is TGCGCCAGCAGCTTGGGGGAAGACAGAGGCTACGAGCAGTACTTC. It is translated as CASSLGEDRGYEQYF.